The clone carrying this T cell receptor (beta chain) was seen once. The target antigen is unknown. The data derive from a study of OX40 agonist ivuxolimab in advanced cancers. On the study more broadly: The patients got ivuxolimab, which is an agonistic anti-OX40 (CD134) antibody. Participants could have had prior anti-PD-1, anti-PD-L1 or anti-CTLA-4 therapy, and around 40% had some. General study findings and limits: Partly responding patients at 0.1-3.0 mg/kg showed some of the smallest clonal expansion.

The CDR3 loop spans 13 amino acids. Per germline, CDR1 SGHTA and CDR2 FQGTGA. Between the trimmed V and J ends, which lost 3 bases and 6 bases, there was a span of 11 bases. Sequencing used immunoSEQ multiplex PCR; TCRdb keeps in-frame clones, though not all of them. Among 25,000 to 35,000 clones listed, roughly 84% were seen once. This TCR came from an adult with an advanced solid tumor such as melanoma, head and neck, liver or kidney cancer. The material was CD4+ or CD8+ T cells sorted from blood, obtained in a trial of the OX40 agonist ivuxolimab. The chain uses TRBV7-3 and TRBJ1-2, with D uncertain. The DNA of the CDR3 is TGTGCCAGCAGCTTGGGAAGGGAGGATGGCTACACCTTC. This sequence encodes CASSLGREDGYTF.